The source of this T cell receptor (beta chain) is a study of cytomegalovirus exposure and HLA in healthy donors. As for this clone: What it binds is not known.

Germline assignment: CDR1 LGHNA and CDR2 YSLEER. The CDR3 contains 16 residues. J was trimmed by 3 bases and V by 0 bases; bases with no gene match: 4. The PCR contained 60 Vbeta and 13 Jbeta primers. Sequencing used immunoSEQ multiplex PCR; TCRdb keeps in-frame clones, though not all of them. The sample carries about 180,000 clones, just under 80% recorded once. Notes on the study in general: The study assumed roughly uniform donor sequencing depth for presence/absence analyses.

Sequenced: PBMCs. The chain couples TRBV4-3 to TRBJ2-1; 8 bases agree with TRBD1. This sequence was found in a man aged 25 to 40 in good health and CMV-seronegative. CDR3 sequence (DNA): TGCGCCAGCAGCCAAGATAGGACAGGGCACTACAATGAGCAGTTCTTC. Its protein product is CASSQDRTGHYNEQFF.